This entry lists 28 T cell receptor beta chains sequenced from one sample in a study of cytomegalovirus exposure and HLA in healthy donors. Only in-frame clones appear in the TCRdb table, and some are missing; sequencing was by immunoSEQ multiplex PCR. The sample carries approximately 180,000 clones, about 84% recorded once. The sample comprised PBMCs. These TCRs come from a woman aged 18-30 years in good health and CMV-seronegative.

The genes are TRBV28 and TRBJ2-1, with TRBD2 as a possible D gene (5 bases). Looked up from germline, CDR1 is MDHEN and CDR2 is SYDVKM. The CDR3 runs 15 residues. V was clipped by 2 bases and J by 6 bases, with 14 bases between them. The CDR3 spells CASSLGYREVNEQFF. CDR3 DNA: TGTGCCAGCAGTTTAGGATATCGGGAAGTCAATGAGCAGTTCTTC.

The genes are TRBV18 and TRBJ2-7; D is perhaps TRBD2 (6 bases). Looked up from germline, CDR1 is KGHSH and CDR2 is LQKENI. CDR3 length equals 13 residues. V was pared by 6 bases and J by 2 bases, with 11 bases between. The chain's CDR3 is CASSGSGPYEQYF. The DNA of the CDR3 is TGTGCCAGCTCCGGTAGCGGCCCCTACGAGCAGTACTTC. The variable domain in full, completed from reference TRBV18 and TRBJ2-7, reads NAGVMQNPRHLVRRRGQEARLRCSPMKGHSHVYWYRQLPEEGLKFMVYLQKENIIDESGMPKERFSAEFPKEGPSILRIQQVVRGDSAAYFCASSGSGPYEQYFGPGTRLTVT.

This clone was seen only a few times. The chain links TRBV4-1 to TRBJ2-7; possible D gene TRBD1, 6 bases. Germline lookup yields CDR1 MGHRA and CDR2 YSYEKL. CDR3 length equals 16 residues. With 0 bases removed from V and 6 bases from J, the gap between germline ends came to 18 bases. The CDR3 nucleotides are TGCGCCAGCAGCCAAGACGGCTTTTACAGGGCGGGCGAGCAGTACTTC. Translated, it gives CASSQDGFYRAGEQYF.

A single count supports this clone. The V and J genes are TRBV10-3 and TRBJ1-1; tentatively, D is TRBD1 (6 bases). Germline CDR1 and CDR2: ENHRY and SYGVKD. V lost 8 bases to trimming and J lost 1 base, with 11 bases between them. The CDR3 contains 13 residues. The CDR3 DNA reads as TGTGCCATCGAAGGGACAAAGAACACTGAAGCTTTCTTT. It codes for CAIEGTKNTEAFF.

This clone was observed a few times. V and J are TRBV6-6 and TRBJ1-5; D might be TRBD1 (5 bases). V lost 6 bases to trimming and J lost 3 bases, with 9 bases between them. The CDR3 is 13 residues long. Germline V gene lookup returns CDR1 MNHNY and CDR2 SVGAGI (reference sequence). The CDR3 DNA is TGTGCCAGCAGGACAGCTAACAATCAGCCCCAGCATTTT. Translation: CASRTANNQPQHF.

The V and J genes are TRBV27 and TRBJ1-1; D ambiguous. There are 17 residues in the CDR3. Germline CDR1 MNHEY, CDR2 SMNVEV (reference sequence). V was clipped by 7 bases and J by 1 base, with 22 bases between them. In DNA form, the CDR3 reads TGTGCCAGCACCACCACAACGAAGACGGGTAAGAACACTGAAGCTTTCTTT. This sequence encodes CASTTTTKTGKNTEAFF.

The gene calls are TRBV7-3 and TRBJ2-3, with 8 positions matching TRBD2. CDR3 length: 15 amino acids. Germline V gives CDR1 SGHTA, CDR2 FQGTGA. V lost 2 bases and J lost 5; bases outside the gene matches: 6. CDR3 in DNA: TGTGCCAGCAGCTTAGCGGGGGGCCCTAGAGATACGCAGTATTTT. Its protein is CASSLAGGPRDTQYF.

The chain recombines TRBV2 with TRBJ2-3; D call uncertain. The CDR3 is made up of 14 amino acids. V dropped 7 bases and J dropped 6 bases, with 17 bases sitting between them. CDR1 and CDR2 from the germline V gene are SNHLY and FYNNEI. The DNA of the CDR3 is TGTGCCAGCACCCCTGGTCGGCACAGCGATACGCAGTATTTT. This encodes CASTPGRHSDTQYF. Filled out from reference TRBV2 and TRBJ2-3, the complete variable domain reads EPEVTQTPSHQVTQMGQEVILRCVPISNHLYFYWYRQILGQKVEFLVSFYNNEISEKSEIFDDQFSVERPDGSNFTLKIRSTKLEDSAMYFCASTPGRHSDTQYFGPGTRLTVL.

The chain has TRBV29-1 and TRBJ2-7; 9 bases agree with TRBD2. There are 15 residues in the CDR3. With V trimmed by 5 bases and J by 1 base, 9 bases remained unmatched. The germline V gene encodes CDR1 SQVTM and CDR2 ANQGSEA. CDR3 protein: CSVSGTSGSSYEQYF. The DNA of the CDR3 is TGCAGCGTTTCAGGAACTAGCGGGTCTTCCTACGAGCAGTACTTC.

The chain couples TRBV7-2 to TRBJ2-1; TRBD2 aligns across 9 bases. Germline CDR1 and CDR2: SGHTA and FQGNSA. Germline trimming cut 5 bases from V and 0 bases from J; bases unmatched to any gene: 8. The CDR3 contains 17 residues. The CDR3 DNA follows: TGTGCCAGCAGCGCCGAGACTAGCGGTGGCTCCTACAATGAGCAGTTCTTC. This encodes CASSAETSGGSYNEQFF. Variable domain in full (rest from reference TRBV7-2 and TRBJ2-1): GAGVSQSPSNKVTEKGKDVELRCDPISGHTALYWYRQSLGQGLEFLIYFQGNSAPDKSGLPSDRFSAERTGGSVSTLTIQRTQQEDSAVYLCASSAETSGGSYNEQFFGPGTRLTVL.

The chain combines TRBV7-9 with TRBJ1-1; 8 bases are shared with TRBD1. The trim removed 4 bases at V and 1 base at J, leaving 2 bases unmatched. Germline-derived CDR1 and CDR2 are SEHNR and FQNEAQ (reference sequence). The length of the CDR3 is 14 residues. The CDR3 DNA is TGTGCCAGCAGCTCTACAGGGGGGAACACTGAAGCTTTCTTT. It specifies CASSSTGGNTEAFF.

The chain links TRBV7-9 to TRBJ2-6; D not certain. Germline loops: CDR1 SEHNR, CDR2 FQNEAQ (reference sequence). The V and J ends lost 5 bases and 1 base respectively, with 12 bases between them. This CDR3 region has 16 residues. CDR3 bases: TGTGCCAGCAGCCATATGTACAGTTCTGGGGCCAACGTCCTGACTTTC. Translation gives CASSHMYSSGANVLTF.

This rearrangement joins TRBV4-2 to TRBJ2-1; 8 bases map to TRBD2. The CDR3 consists of 14 residues. J was trimmed by 8 bases and V by 6 bases; bases with no gene match: 9. The germline V gene encodes CDR1 LGHNA and CDR2 YNFKEQ. The CDR3 DNA reads TGTGCCAGCAGTTTCGCGGGGGGTACCGATGAGCAGTTCTTC. It translates to CASSFAGGTDEQFF.

The chain uses TRBV5-8 and TRBJ1-2; no definite D call. The CDR3 spans 11 residues. CDR1 is SGHTS, CDR2 YDEGEE, per germline. The germline V and J ends were trimmed by 5 bases and 8 bases, with 10 bases remaining between them. CDR3 region: CASRMIQGYTF. The CDR3 coding sequence is TGTGCCAGCAGGATGATTCAGGGCTACACCTTC.

The chain has TRBV4-1 and TRBJ2-1, with 8 nucleotides matching TRBD2. The trim removed 1 base at V and 6 bases at J, leaving 8 bases unmatched. The length of the CDR3 is 16 residues. Germline assignment: CDR1 MGHRA and CDR2 YSYEKL. The CDR3 here is CASSQVWASGSNEQFF. In DNA form, the CDR3 reads TGCGCCAGCAGCCAAGTGTGGGCCAGCGGGAGCAATGAGCAGTTCTTC.

The genes are TRBV2 and TRBJ1-5; no clear D. This CDR3 region has 16 residues. CDR1 is SNHLY, CDR2 FYNNEI, per germline. CDR3 residues: CASQAVRKPFNQPQHF. Here the CDR3 DNA reads TGTGCTAGCCAGGCCGTCCGTAAGCCCTTCAATCAGCCCCAGCATTTT.

The chain joins TRBV2 to TRBJ1-1; tentative D call: TRBD1 (5 bases). Germline V CDR1 and CDR2: SNHLY, FYNNEI. The CDR3 has 15 amino acids. Trimming pared 5 bases from V and 1 base from J, leaving 14 bases between. The CDR3 coding sequence is TGTGCCAGCAGTTTGAGTGGACAAACGAACACTGAAGCTTTCTTT. Protein sequence: CASSLSGQTNTEAFF.

The chain links TRBV5-6 to TRBJ2-3; 9 nucleotides agree with TRBD1. J was trimmed by 4 bases and V by 4 bases; bases with no gene match: 13. This CDR3 contains 17 residues. Germline CDR1 and CDR2: SGHDT and YYEEEE. In nucleotides, the CDR3 is TGTGCCAGCAGCCTAGCGATGGGACAGGGAATGGCAGATACGCAGTATTTT. Protein: CASSLAMGQGMADTQYF.

On this clone itself: At the DNA level, this CDR3 is encoded by other sequences in the same sample as well. This chain connects TRBV6-5 to TRBJ1-1; 9 bases line up with TRBD1. Germline loops: CDR1 MNHEY, CDR2 SVGAGI. V was clipped by 0 bases and J by 8 bases; unmatched bases: 1. This CDR3 is built from 13 residues. CDR3 amino acids: CASSYSGTGEAFF. The CDR3 region has the DNA TGTGCCAGCAGTTACTCGGGGACAGGGGAAGCTTTCTTT.

The J gene is TRBJ1-1, the V gene TRBV19; D gene uncertain. The V gene lost 6 bases and the J gene lost 5 bases, with 10 bases spanning the gap. Germline V gives CDR1 LNHDA, CDR2 SQIVND (reference sequence). This CDR3 is built from 12 residues. CDR3 amino acids: CASRRGPTEAFF. The CDR3, as DNA: TGTGCCAGTAGGCGGGGTCCGACTGAAGCTTTCTTT.

The rearrangement links TRBV7-9 to TRBJ2-1; tentative D call: TRBD1 (6 bases). V was trimmed by 1 base and J by 0 bases, leaving 10 bases between them. Germline lookup yields CDR1 SEHNR and CDR2 FQNEAQ (reference sequence). CDR3 length equals 16 residues. CDR3 sequence (DNA): TGTGCCAGCAGCTTAGGCCAGGGGACCTCCTACAATGAGCAGTTCTTC. Amino acids: CASSLGQGTSYNEQFF.

This chain links TRBV9 with TRBJ1-5, with D hard to call. Germline V gene sequence: CDR1 SGDLS, CDR2 YYNGEE. The ends were cut back, 2 bases at V and 3 bases at J, with 6 bases in the middle. This CDR3 comprises 13 residues. CDR3 amino acids: CASSVDINQPQHF. CDR3 in DNA: TGTGCCAGCAGCGTCGACATCAATCAGCCCCAGCATTTT.

V is TRBV11-3 and J is TRBJ1-2, with D perhaps matching TRBD1 (6 bases). The germline V gene encodes CDR1 SGHNT and CDR2 YENEEA. There are 15 residues in the CDR3. V shed 1 base and J shed 0 bases, with 9 bases lying between them. The CDR3: CASSLAGHPNYGYTF. The CDR3 DNA reads as TGTGCCAGCAGCTTAGCGGGACATCCTAACTATGGCTACACCTTC.

CDR3 DNA sequence: TGTGCCAGCTTACCCGGGGGGGCGGAAACCGGGGAGCTGTTTTTT. It codes for CASLPGGAETGELFF. The chain joins TRBV5-4 to TRBJ2-2; the match to TRBD2 covers 8 bases. Germline lookup yields CDR1 SGHNT and CDR2 YYREEE (reference sequence). The CDR3 covers 15 residues. Trimming removed 7 bases from V and 5 bases from J; junction bases left unmatched: 10.

V gene TRBV6-6 combines with J gene TRBJ1-5; D remains ambiguous. The CDR3 consists of 13 residues. Germline lookup yields CDR1 MNHNY and CDR2 SVGAGI (reference sequence). V dropped 7 bases and J dropped 5 bases, with 12 bases sitting between them. The CDR3 nucleotides are TGTGCCAGCAAGGGCCTCGGGGATCAGCCCCAGCATTTT. Amino acid sequence: CASKGLGDQPQHF.

This clone appeared a single time. The chain couples TRBV29-1 to TRBJ1-1; D perhaps matches TRBD1 (5 bases). The CDR3 length is 16 residues. With 4 bases removed from V and 0 bases from J, the gap between germline ends came to 18 bases. Germline lookup yields CDR1 SQVTM and CDR2 ANQGSEA. The CDR3 loop reads CSVVGASRQMNTEAFF. The CDR3, as DNA: TGCAGCGTTGTTGGGGCGAGTCGACAGATGAACACTGAAGCTTTCTTT.

This sequence joins TRBV7-9 and TRBJ1-3; unclear D gene. V lost 4 bases and J 0 bases, leaving 10 bases between the germline ends. The CDR3 totals 15 residues. CDR1 SEHNR and CDR2 FQNEAQ come from the germline V gene (reference sequence). The CDR3, as DNA: TGTGCCAGCAGCTCCCCTTCCCGCTCTGGAAACACCATATATTTT. Residues: CASSSPSRSGNTIYF.

This chain connects TRBV7-7 to TRBJ2-1; TRBD2 matches 8 bases. CDR3 length: 17 amino acids. Germline CDR1 is SSHAT and CDR2 is FNYEAQ (reference sequence). Trimming took 5 bases from V and 5 from J; bases not matched to a gene: 14. The CDR3 is CASSPDLSSGRNNEQFF. The CDR3 DNA reads TGTGCCAGCAGCCCTGACCTCAGCAGCGGGAGAAACAATGAGCAGTTCTTC.